This T cell receptor (beta chain) is drawn from a study of graft-versus-host responses after intestinal transplantation. Study summary: Every recipient had anti-thymocyte globulin induction and 2 to 4 years of tacrolimus plus steroids. Study conclusions and caveats: Allografts of one patient group, those with graft-donor T cell macrochimerism, had high graft-versus-host to host-versus-graft clonal ratios.

CDR1 is SGHRS and CDR2 is YFSETQ in the germline V gene. The V and J ends lost 4 bases and 10 bases respectively, with 18 bases between them. The CDR3 extends over 15 amino acids. TCRdb keeps only in-frame clones here, not all; method: immunoSEQ multiplex PCR. The table has tens of thousands of clones, 91% seen once. Remarks on this clone: Antigen: not known.

The sequencing used unstimulated CD4+ T cells sorted from spleen or lymph node cells, collected before intestinal transplant. This sequence originates from a human donor who received an intestinal transplant. The rearrangement joins TRBV5-1 to TRBJ1-6; the D gene is possibly TRBD1 (5 bases). As DNA, the CDR3 is TGCGCCAGCAGCCCGGAACCGGGACTGAAGTCACCCCTCCACTTT. Translation gives CASSPEPGLKSPLHF.